This T cell receptor (beta chain) was sequenced in a study of CD8 T cells in ankylosing spondylitis. The V end lost 0 bases, the J end lost 2 bases, and 13 bases lay between the germline ends. The CDR3 spans 16 residues. CDR1 and CDR2 (germline): SGDLS, YYNGEE. With molecular barcodes, quantitative 5'-RACE was used to make the TCR beta libraries. TCRdb reprocessed the 5' RACE reads with MiXCR, giving one entry per CDR3 protein. The top ten hold 7% to 8% of the sample, which has about 25,000 distinct CDR3 sequences, roughly 2.4% seen once. Study results and caveats: Blood from ankylosing spondylitis patients appeared to carry a characteristic eight-variant TCR beta motif. Disease-linked clones reportedly concentrated significantly in matched ankylosing spondylitis synovial fluid. Relatively scarce in peripheral blood, disease-linked clones were CD8+.

In this sample, this clonotype turned up many times. The antigen remains unidentified. This chain connects TRBV9 to TRBJ2-3; TRBD2 might be the D (6 bases). This TCR came from a female donor with ankylosing spondylitis or in good health (not recorded which). The material sequenced was blood, either unsorted or a sorted T cell fraction (not recorded which). The CDR3 DNA sequence: TGTGCCAGCAGCGTAGGGGCGGGGTCCCACACAGATACGCAGTATTTT. Amino acids: CASSVGAGSHTDTQYF.